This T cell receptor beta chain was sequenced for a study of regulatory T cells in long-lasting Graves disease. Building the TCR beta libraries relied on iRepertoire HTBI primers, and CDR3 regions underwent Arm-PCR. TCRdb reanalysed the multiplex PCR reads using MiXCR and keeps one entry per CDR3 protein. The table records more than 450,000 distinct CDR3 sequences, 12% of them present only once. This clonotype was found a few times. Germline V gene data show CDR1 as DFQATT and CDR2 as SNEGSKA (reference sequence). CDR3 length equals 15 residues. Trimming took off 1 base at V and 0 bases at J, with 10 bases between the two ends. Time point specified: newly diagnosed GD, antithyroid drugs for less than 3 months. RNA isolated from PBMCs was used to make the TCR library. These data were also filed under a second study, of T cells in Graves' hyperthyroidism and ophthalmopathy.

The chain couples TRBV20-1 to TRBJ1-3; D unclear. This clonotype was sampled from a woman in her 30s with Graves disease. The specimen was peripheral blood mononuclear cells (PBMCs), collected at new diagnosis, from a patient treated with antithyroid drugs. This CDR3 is CSARVGSYSGNTIYF. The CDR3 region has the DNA TGCAGTGCTAGAGTCGGATCATACTCTGGAAACACCATATATTTT.